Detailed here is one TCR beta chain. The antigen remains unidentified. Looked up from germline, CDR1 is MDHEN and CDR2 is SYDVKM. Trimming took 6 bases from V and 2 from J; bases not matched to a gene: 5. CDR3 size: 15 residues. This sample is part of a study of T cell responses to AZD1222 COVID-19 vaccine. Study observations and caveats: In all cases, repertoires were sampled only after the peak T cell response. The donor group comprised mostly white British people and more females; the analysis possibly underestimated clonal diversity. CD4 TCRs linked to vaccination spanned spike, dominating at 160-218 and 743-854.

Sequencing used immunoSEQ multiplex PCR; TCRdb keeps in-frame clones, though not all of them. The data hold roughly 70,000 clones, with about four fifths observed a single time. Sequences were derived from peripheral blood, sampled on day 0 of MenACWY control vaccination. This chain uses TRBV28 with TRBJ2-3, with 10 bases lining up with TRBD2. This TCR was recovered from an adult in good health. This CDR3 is CASRLAGYNTDTQYF. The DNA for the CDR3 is TGTGCCAGCAGACTAGCGGGGTACAACACAGATACGCAGTATTTT.